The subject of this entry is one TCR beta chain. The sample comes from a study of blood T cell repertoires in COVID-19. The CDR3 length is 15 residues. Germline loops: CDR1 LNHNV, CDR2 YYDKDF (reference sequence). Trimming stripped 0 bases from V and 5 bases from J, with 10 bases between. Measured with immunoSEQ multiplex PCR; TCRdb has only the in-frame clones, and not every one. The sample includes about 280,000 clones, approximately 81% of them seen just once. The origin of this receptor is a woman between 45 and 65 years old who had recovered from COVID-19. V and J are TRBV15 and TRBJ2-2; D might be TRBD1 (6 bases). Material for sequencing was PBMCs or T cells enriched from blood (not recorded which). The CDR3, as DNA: TGTGCCACCAGCAGAGAGCGAAGGGGGACCGGGGAGCTGTTTTTT. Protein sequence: CATSRERRGTGELFF. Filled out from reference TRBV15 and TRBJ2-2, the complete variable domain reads DAMVIQNPRYQVTQFGKPVTLSCSQTLNHNVMYWYQQKSSQAPKLLFHYYDKDFNNEADTPDNFQSRRPNTSFCFLDIRSPGLGDTAMYLCATSRERRGTGELFFGEGSRLTVL.